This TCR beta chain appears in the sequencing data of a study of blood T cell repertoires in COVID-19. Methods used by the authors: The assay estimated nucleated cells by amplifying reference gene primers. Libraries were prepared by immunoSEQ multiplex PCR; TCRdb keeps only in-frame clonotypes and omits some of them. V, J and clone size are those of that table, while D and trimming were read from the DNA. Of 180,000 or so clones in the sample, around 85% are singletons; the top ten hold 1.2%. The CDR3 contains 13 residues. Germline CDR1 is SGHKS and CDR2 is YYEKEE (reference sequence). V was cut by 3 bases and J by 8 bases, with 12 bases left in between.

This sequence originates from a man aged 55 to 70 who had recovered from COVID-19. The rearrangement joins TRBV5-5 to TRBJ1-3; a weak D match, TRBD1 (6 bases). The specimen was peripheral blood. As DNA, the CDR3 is TGTGCCAGCAGCTCACAGGGCCGGGACACCATATATTTT. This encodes CASSSQGRDTIYF. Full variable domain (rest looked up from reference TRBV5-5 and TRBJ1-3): DAGVTQSPTHLIKTRGQQVTLRCSPISGHKSVSWYQQVLGQGPQFIFQYYEKEERGRGNFPDRFSARQFPNYSSELNVNALLLGDSALYLCASSSQGRDTIYFGEGSWLTVV.